What follows are 24 T cell receptor beta chains derived from one specimen sequenced in a study of T cells in Graves' hyperthyroidism and ophthalmopathy. TCR beta CDR3 regions were amplified from RNA transcripts. The HTBI primer set was used in a first-round RT-PCR of the TCR CDR3. From the multiplex PCR reads, TCRdb called clonotypes with MiXCR, one entry per CDR3 protein. The data hold more than 300,000 distinct CDR3 sequences, with approximately 17% observed a single time. Material: blood. The receptors originated from a man between 18 and 29 years old with Graves' ophthalmopathy.

The V call is TRBV27, the J call TRBJ2-1; D remains ambiguous. Germline V CDR1 and CDR2: MNHEY, SMNVEV (reference sequence). CDR3 length: 16 residues. Trimming shortened V by 5 bases and J by 3 bases, and 17 bases separated the two germline ends. The CDR3 sequence: CASSPVGVSGYNEQFF. CDR3 in DNA: TGTGCCAGCAGTCCCGTCGGAGTGAGTGGCTACAATGAGCAGTTCTTC.

The sample holds a few counts of this clonotype. The rearrangement uses TRBV10-2 and TRBJ2-3; D call uncertain. V dropped 6 bases and J dropped 4 bases, with 8 bases sitting between them. CDR1 WSHSY and CDR2 SAAADI come from the germline V gene. CDR3 length: 12 amino acids. The CDR3 region is CASRTAPDTQYF. CDR3 in DNA: TGCGCCAGCAGGACGGCCCCAGATACGCAGTATTTT.

Concerning this clonotype: A clone one base away is much larger, so this may be a read error. The chain couples TRBV3-1 to TRBJ1-2; D not certain. CDR1 is LGHDT, CDR2 YNNKEL, per germline (reference sequence). The CDR3 covers 14 residues. Here the CDR3 reads CVSSQAEGGKGYTF. In DNA, the CDR3 is TGTGTCAGCAGCCAAGCCGAGGGAGGTAAGGGCTACACCTTC.

This clonotype was counted at least ten times. The chain carries TRBV28 and TRBJ1-1, with 8 positions matching TRBD1. With V trimmed by 3 bases and J by 4 bases, 7 bases remained unmatched. Germline V lookup: CDR1 MDHEN, CDR2 SYDVKM. This CDR3 region has 15 residues. The CDR3 DNA follows: TGTGCCAGCAGTTTTCTTGGGACAGGCGGCACTGAAGCTTTCTTT. The encoded protein is CASSFLGTGGTEAFF.

This clonotype was observed many times. V usage is TRBV28 and J usage is TRBJ1-1; possible D gene TRBD1, 5 bases. CDR1 MDHEN and CDR2 SYDVKM come from the germline V gene. Trimming removed 2 bases at V and 5 bases at J, with 12 bases between. The CDR3 length is 14 residues. The CDR3 nucleotides read TGTGCCAGCAGTTTAATTTCCGAGGGGACTGAAGCTTTCTTT. Protein sequence: CASSLISEGTEAFF.

This clonotype was detected many times. The chain uses TRBV2 and TRBJ1-1, with D tentatively TRBD1 (5 bases). Per germline, CDR1 SNHLY and CDR2 FYNNEI. CDR3 size: 16 residues. Deletions cut 7 bases from V and 0 bases from J, with 18 bases between. CDR3 residues: CASTGTPVPLNTEAFF. The CDR3 DNA reads as TGTGCCAGCACCGGGACGCCCGTTCCCCTGAACACTGAAGCTTTCTTT.

The chain combines TRBV9 with TRBJ1-3; 7 bases map to TRBD1. CDR1 SGDLS and CDR2 YYNGEE come from the germline V gene. The V gene end was trimmed by 1 base and the J gene end by 4 bases; junction bases not matched to a gene: 8. This CDR3 comprises 16 residues. CDR3 residues: CASSVYAGGSGNTIYF. DNA for the CDR3: TGTGCCAGCAGCGTATATGCAGGGGGATCAGGAAACACCATATATTTT. Supplemented by reference TRBV9 and TRBJ1-3, the full variable domain reads DSGVTQTPKHLITATGQRVTLRCSPRSGDLSVYWYQQSLDQGLQFLIQYYNGEERAKGNILERFSAQQFPDLHSELNLSSLELGDSALYFCASSVYAGGSGNTIYFGEGSWLTVV.

This clonotype was seen at least ten times. This chain uses TRBV3-1 with TRBJ2-3; TRBD2 aligns across 9 bases. This CDR3 spans 15 amino acids. The germline gives CDR1 LGHDT, CDR2 YNNKEL (reference sequence). V lost 4 bases, J lost 1 base, and 3 bases stayed unmatched. The CDR3 bases are TGTGCCAGCAGCCCAATAGCGGGGGGCACAGATACGCAGTATTTT. Its translation is CASSPIAGGTDTQYF.

This clonotype has a handful of counts. V and J are TRBV4-1 and TRBJ2-3; 8 nucleotides line up with TRBD2. V lost 1 base, J lost 4 bases, and 7 bases stayed unmatched. The CDR3 runs to 16 residues. Germline V gene data show CDR1 as MGHRA and CDR2 as YSYEKL. The CDR3 DNA reads as TGCGCCAGCAGCCAAGGGGGTAGCGGGGTGCCAGATACGCAGTATTTT. This codes for CASSQGGSGVPDTQYF.

This clonotype was detected a few times. The J gene is TRBJ2-7, the V gene TRBV7-8; D call uncertain. V was shortened by 3 bases and J by 5 bases, with 11 bases between the two germline ends. CDR1 SGHVS and CDR2 FQNEAQ come from the germline V gene. This CDR3 is 13 amino acids long. The DNA for the CDR3 is TGTGCCAGCAGCTTGACCGAGGAGAACGAGCAGTACTTC. This gives the protein CASSLTEENEQYF.

In this sample, this clonotype turned up a few times. The rearrangement uses TRBV18 and TRBJ2-1; 9 bases line up with TRBD1. The CDR3 consists of 16 residues. Germline V CDR1 and CDR2: KGHSH, LQKENI. The junction had 7 bases not matched to a gene; V was cut back by 3 bases and J by 4 bases. DNA for the CDR3: TGTGCCAGCTCACCTCTTCCGGGACAGGGTTACAATGAGCAGTTCTTC. It encodes CASSPLPGQGYNEQFF.

This CDR3 reads CASSLVDSNYGYTF. In DNA form, the CDR3 reads TGTGCCAGCAGCTTAGTAGACAGCAACTATGGCTACACCTTC. V is TRBV7-9 and J is TRBJ1-2; TRBD1 is a possible D gene (5 bases). From germline, CDR1 is SEHNR and CDR2 FQNEAQ (reference sequence). The CDR3 has 14 residues. The ends were cut back, 1 base at V and 2 bases at J, with 8 bases in the middle.

Ten or more counts support this clonotype. This sequence joins TRBV28 and TRBJ2-5; 10 nucleotides align to TRBD1. The J segment lost 4 bases and the V segment lost 8 bases, leaving 7 bases of the junction unmatched. CDR1 is MDHEN and CDR2 is SYDVKM in the germline V gene. The CDR3 loop spans 14 amino acids. The CDR3 nucleotides are TGTGCCAGCTCCGGGACAGGGGTTTCAGAGACCCAGTACTTC. This codes for CASSGTGVSETQYF.

J is TRBJ2-3 and V is TRBV5-1; maybe TRBD1 (5 bases). The CDR3 totals 14 residues. V lost 4 bases to trimming and J lost 2 bases, with 11 bases between them. Per the germline V gene, CDR1 is SGHRS and CDR2 is YFSETQ. DNA for the CDR3: TGCGCCAGCAGCGCCAGGGCTTCCACAGATACGCAGTATTTT. This gives the protein CASSARASTDTQYF.

This clonotype was seen many times. The V and J genes are TRBV7-2 and TRBJ2-7; D unresolved. Per germline, CDR1 SGHTA and CDR2 FQGNSA. V lost 5 bases and J 0 bases, leaving 11 bases between the germline ends. The CDR3 length is 14 residues. The CDR3 bases are TGTGCCAGCAGCCTGGTGGCAGTCTCCTACGAGCAGTACTTC. Amino acids: CASSLVAVSYEQYF.

For the CDR3, the DNA is TGTGCCAGCAGCTTAATTAGCGGGGGGGCCGTCGAGCAGTACTTC. Translating it yields CASSLISGGAVEQYF. V and J are TRBV7-2 and TRBJ2-7; 11 bases match TRBD2. Trimming cost V 2 bases and J 6 bases; bases outside gene matches: 6. Germline CDR1 and CDR2: SGHTA and FQGNSA. This CDR3 is built from 15 residues.

This clonotype occurred many times. V is TRBV7-9 and J is TRBJ2-1; TRBD2 is a possible D gene (6 bases). This CDR3 has 15 amino acids. With 5 bases removed from V and 1 base from J, the gap between germline ends came to 12 bases. Germline loops: CDR1 SEHNR, CDR2 FQNEAQ (reference sequence). CDR3 sequence reads: CASSPGSASYNEQFF. CDR3 in DNA: TGTGCCAGCAGCCCCGGGAGTGCTTCCTACAATGAGCAGTTCTTC.

The chain links TRBV28 to TRBJ2-1; D unresolved. Trimming pared 7 bases from V and 14 bases from J, leaving 18 bases between. The CDR3 contains 12 residues. The V gene's germline CDR1 is MDHEN and CDR2 SYDVKM. In DNA, the CDR3 is TGTGCCAGCAAAACGAAGGGCAGCAGCGAGTTCTTC. Translated, it gives CASKTKGSSEFF.

This clonotype was counted ten times or more. The chain links TRBV7-8 to TRBJ2-1, with TRBD2 as a possible D gene (6 bases). The CDR3 length is 14 residues. The V end lost 2 bases, the J end lost 14 bases, and 19 bases lay between the germline ends. Germline CDR1 and CDR2: SGHVS and FQNEAQ. Here the CDR3 reads CASSLIRGTPGEFF. CDR3 nucleotides: TGTGCCAGCAGCTTAATCCGGGGCACACCGGGAGAGTTCTTC.

In this sample, this clonotype turned up a few times. V is TRBV27 and J is TRBJ1-6, with 9 nucleotides matching TRBD1. V shed 3 bases, J shed 10 bases, and the junction held 4 bases outside the gene matches. The CDR3 consists of 14 residues. In germline, CDR1 is MNHEY, CDR2 SMNVEV (reference sequence). CDR3: CASSFQTGGSPLHF. In DNA form, the CDR3 reads TGTGCCAGCAGTTTCCAGACAGGGGGATCACCCCTCCACTTT.

Many counts were recorded for this clonotype. The chain couples TRBV7-9 to TRBJ1-1; 8 bases fit TRBD1. Germline V gives CDR1 SEHNR, CDR2 FQNEAQ (reference sequence). This CDR3 is built from 17 residues. The junction had 8 bases not matched to a gene; V was cut back by 2 bases and J by 0 bases. The CDR3, as DNA: TGTGCCAGCAGCTTACTCAGGGGGCGGATTGTGAACACTGAAGCTTTCTTT. Translating gives CASSLLRGRIVNTEAFF.

This clonotype was counted at least ten times. The chain is built from TRBV12-3 or TRBV12-4 and TRBJ2-5; no definite D call. The CDR3 totals 14 residues. V lost 3 bases and J 0 bases, leaving 8 bases between the germline ends. The CDR3 bases are TGTGCCAGCAGTTTTAGCTTGTACCAAGAGACCCAGTACTTC. This translates into CASSFSLYQETQYF.

This clonotype came up many times. The chain uses TRBV12-3 or TRBV12-4 and TRBJ2-1, with D perhaps TRBD2 (5 bases). Between the trimmed V and J ends, which lost 7 bases and 0 bases, there was a span of 10 bases. This CDR3 contains 14 residues. The DNA for the CDR3 is TGTGCCAGCACCGGGATGAGCTCCTACAATGAGCAGTTCTTC. It encodes CASTGMSSYNEQFF.

This clonotype was recorded at least ten times. V usage is TRBV20-1 and J usage is TRBJ2-4; 9 bases agree with TRBD1. CDR3 length equals 15 residues. The J segment lost 6 bases and the V segment lost 0 bases, leaving 6 bases of the junction unmatched. Germline V lookup: CDR1 DFQATT, CDR2 SNEGSKA (reference sequence). The CDR3 sequence is CSARDMRQGVNIQYF. CDR3 DNA sequence: TGCAGTGCTAGAGATATGAGACAGGGGGTAAACATTCAGTACTTC.